The rows below give T cell receptor beta chains drawn from one sample of a study of T cell repertoires in cytomegalovirus infection. TCRdb processed the reads anew with MiXCR; each CDR3 protein has one entry. The top ten hold around 9.6% of the sample, which has fewer than 550,000 distinct CDR3 sequences, around 11% seen once. Source material: PBMCs. Source of these receptors: a human donor in good health (CMV status not recorded). Some clones in this sample may be carry-over from other donors' samples. CDR3s include the opening cysteine and the closing phenylalanine or tryptophan. D genes are given only for firm matches. Not every row has a clone size; where given, it reads once, few, many or a size class.

CDR3,DNA,J,size,D,V
CASSSLGVEKLFF,TGTGCCAGCAGCTCCTTGGGGGTGGAAAAACTGTTTTTT,TRBJ1-4,many,-,TRBV28
CASSSGQESNQPQHF,TGTGCCAGTAGTTCGGGACAGGAGAGCAATCAGCCCCAGCATTTT,TRBJ1-5,many,TRBD1,TRBV19
CSAIPLDPIYTEAFF,TGCAGTGCTATTCCTCTCGACCCCATTTACACTGAAGCTTTCTTT,TRBJ1-1,many,-,TRBV20-1
CASSISGVRGETQYF,TGTGCCAGTAGTATTTCTGGGGTGAGGGGAGAGACCCAGTACTTC,TRBJ2-5,-,-,TRBV19
CASSPRDRGRMVETQYF,TGTGCCAGCTCACCACGTGACAGGGGGCGTATGGTGGAGACCCAGTACTTC,TRBJ2-5,many,TRBD1,TRBV18
CSGKVGSRPNEKLFF,TGCAGCGGGAAAGTGGGGAGCCGGCCTAATGAAAAACTGTTTTTT,TRBJ1-4,many,-,TRBV29-1
CASSRRQGMDNEQFF,TGCGCCAGCAGCAGACGACAGGGTATGGACAATGAGCAGTTCTTC,TRBJ2-1,many,TRBD1,TRBV5-1
CASSLTGMAEKLFF,TGTGCCAGCAGCCTTACAGGGATGGCTGAAAAACTGTTTTTT,TRBJ1-4,-,-,TRBV2
CASSLGPSGGEADTQYF,TGCGCCAGCAGCTTGGGCCCTAGCGGGGGGGAAGCAGATACGCAGTATTTT,TRBJ2-3,few,TRBD2,TRBV5-1
CASSLSSTGRRQDTQYF,TGTGCCAGCAGTTTATCCTCGACAGGCCGGCGCCAAGATACGCAGTATTTT,TRBJ2-3,few,-,TRBV27
CATRKTGTGGGYTF,TGTGCCACCCGGAAGACAGGGACTGGGGGAGGCTACACCTTC,TRBJ1-2,many,TRBD1,TRBV10-3
CASSLAPEEGRGGSSYNEQFF,TGTGCCAGCAGCTTAGCCCCCGAGGAAGGTAGGGGCGGGAGCTCCTACAATGAGCAGTTCTTC,TRBJ2-1,many,TRBD2,TRBV7-2
CASSQGGRVTDTQYF,TGTGCCAGCAGCCAAGGCGGGAGGGTCACAGATACGCAGTATTTT,TRBJ2-3,-,TRBD2,TRBV14
CSVTESSGGYTF,TGCAGCGTAACAGAATCATCGGGTGGCTACACCTTC,TRBJ1-2,many,-,TRBV29-1
CASSQNRDTRYF,TGTGCCAGCAGCCAGAATCGGGATACCAGGTATTTT,TRBJ1-3,few,-,TRBV14
CARTEIYGYTF,TGTGCCAGAACAGAGATCTATGGCTACACCTTC,TRBJ1-2,many,-,TRBV2
CASSLTSPQRGGVGTGELFF,TGTGCCAGCAGCTTGACTTCCCCCCAGCGGGGGGGGGTGGGCACCGGGGAGCTGTTTTTT,TRBJ2-2,many,TRBD2,TRBV7-9
CASSQDPTGPFSGNTIYF,TGTGCCAGCAGCCAAGATCCCACAGGCCCTTTCTCTGGAAACACCATATATTTT,TRBJ1-3,many,-,TRBV4-2
CASSEGIQGEQPQHF,TGTGCCAGCAGTGAAGGTATACAGGGGGAACAGCCCCAGCATTTT,TRBJ1-5,once,TRBD1,TRBV6-1
CASRDDSSSYEQYF,TGTGCCAGCAGGGATGACTCGTCCTCCTACGAGCAGTACTTC,TRBJ2-7,many,-,TRBV28
CSAMDRDSGNTIYF,TGCAGTGCTATGGACCGGGACTCTGGAAACACCATATATTTT,TRBJ1-3,few,-,TRBV20-1
CASSPRRTGEGANVLTF,TGTGCCAGCAGCCCAAGACGGACAGGGGAAGGGGCCAACGTCCTGACTTTC,TRBJ2-6,many,TRBD1,TRBV7-2
CASSPAGVGGFNTGELFF,TGTGCCAGCAGCCCCGCCGGGGTAGGGGGGTTTAACACCGGGGAGCTGTTTTTT,TRBJ2-2,many,-,TRBV11-1
CASSPSAGSYNEQFF,TGTGCCAGCAGCCCCTCAGCGGGGTCCTACAATGAGCAGTTCTTC,TRBJ2-1,many,TRBD2,TRBV7-7
CASIRGRRLGELFF,TGTGCCAGCATCCGCGGGAGGAGGCTCGGGGAGCTGTTTTTT,TRBJ2-2,-,TRBD2,TRBV28
CASSPWGAGMGNEQFF,TGTGCCAGCTCACCCTGGGGCGCAGGGATGGGCAATGAGCAGTTCTTC,TRBJ2-1,-,-,TRBV18
CASSGQTTSNTGELFF,TGTGCCAGCTCAGGCCAGACGACCTCGAACACCGGGGAGCTGTTTTTT,TRBJ2-2,few,-,TRBV18